This T cell receptor (beta chain) was recovered during a study of vaccination and CD4 T cells after COVID-19. Study information: The convalescent population consisted of six males and four females, two of whom were of Hispanic ethnicity. No peptide, an HIV-1 Nef pool, or a CEFX pool was what each control culture received.

The CDR3 sequence is 13 residues long. V lost 7 bases, J lost 7 bases, and 16 bases lay in between. Germline V gives CDR1 LNHDA, CDR2 SQIVND (reference sequence). Cultured CD4+ T-cell DNA underwent Oncomine TCR Beta short-read sequencing. TCRdb re-called the PCR reads with MiXCR, one entry per CDR3 protein. The sample has approximately 19,000 distinct CDR3 sequences, less than 60% seen once. Treatment in this sample: roughly 10-day PBMC culture with coronavirus spike peptide pools or control peptides (ViraFEST assay). This clonotype was observed a few times. Its antigen is unidentified. This chain joins TRBV19 and TRBJ1-2; D ambiguous. This specimen was CD4+ T cells from blood, cultured in vitro, taken after SARS-CoV-2 vaccination. The receptor's source is a human donor who had recovered from COVID-19. The CDR3 is CASTPAGRRGYTF. In DNA, the CDR3 is TGTGCCAGTACCCCAGCCGGACGGCGTGGCTACACCTTC.